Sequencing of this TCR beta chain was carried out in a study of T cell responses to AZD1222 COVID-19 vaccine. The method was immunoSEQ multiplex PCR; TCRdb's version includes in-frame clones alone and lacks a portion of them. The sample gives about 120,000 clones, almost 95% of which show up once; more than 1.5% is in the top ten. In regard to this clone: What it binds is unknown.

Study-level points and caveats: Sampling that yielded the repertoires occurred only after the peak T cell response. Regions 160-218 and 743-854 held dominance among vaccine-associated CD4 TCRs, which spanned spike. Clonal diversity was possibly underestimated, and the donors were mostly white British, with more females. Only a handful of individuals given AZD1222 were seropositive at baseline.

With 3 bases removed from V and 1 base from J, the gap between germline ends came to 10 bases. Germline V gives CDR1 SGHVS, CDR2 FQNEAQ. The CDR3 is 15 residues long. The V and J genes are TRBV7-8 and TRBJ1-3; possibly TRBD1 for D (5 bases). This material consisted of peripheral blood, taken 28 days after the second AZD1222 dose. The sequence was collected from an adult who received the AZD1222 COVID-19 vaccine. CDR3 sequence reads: CASSLGGPSGNTIYF. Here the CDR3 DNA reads TGTGCCAGCAGCTTGGGGGGACCGTCTGGAAACACCATATATTTT.